This T cell receptor beta chain was recovered during a study of identical twins. Study-wide results and limits: Insertions were reduced in abundant cord blood beta clonotypes but not in memory repertoires. Cross-sectional statistics underpinned the conclusions; the same donors were not followed.

Concerning this clonotype: Its matching antigen is unknown.

TCRdb independently ran MiXCR on the 5' RACE reads; one entry per CDR3 protein. The sample carries about 890,000 distinct CDR3 sequences, 9% to 15% recorded once. The V gene lost 5 bases and the J gene lost 4 bases, with 18 bases spanning the gap. The CDR3 has 16 residues. Germline V gene sequence: CDR1 SGHVS, CDR2 FQNEAQ. Healthy Caucasian individuals made up all the donors. A further study also used this sample, focusing on yellow fever vaccine responses in identical twins.

What was sequenced was PBMCs. This chain connects TRBV7-8 to TRBJ2-1, with D possibly being TRBD2 (7 bases). This receptor was obtained from a woman between 18 and 29 years old in good health. CDR3 coding DNA: TGTGCCAGCAGCCCTATTAGGGGGGGAGATTACAATGAGCAGTTCTTC. Encoded protein: CASSPIRGGDYNEQFF.